This T cell receptor (beta chain) emerged from a study of T-cell reconstitution after alpha-beta-depleted transplantation in children. Overall study findings and caveats: Reportedly, only several hundred clones from non-depleted graft cells drove alpha-beta T-cell counts at about two months. At day 60, the high TCRbeta diversity found in some patients originated from recipient T cells and thymic progenitors that had survived.

Details on this clonotype: Its antigen is as yet unknown.

Looked up from germline, CDR1 is MNHNS and CDR2 is SASEGT. Trimming pared 2 bases from V and 8 bases from J, leaving 16 bases between. The CDR3 contains 14 residues. Unique molecular identifiers tagged the TCRbeta library. TCRdb reprocessed the PCR reads with MiXCR, giving one entry per CDR3 protein. The sample records hundreds of thousands of distinct CDR3 sequences, around 16% being singletons. The TCR was taken from a male patient aged 2 to 10 who had a stem cell transplant for acute lymphoblastic leukemia, so the T cells may come from the graft donor. The chain is built from TRBV6-1 and TRBJ2-7; perhaps TRBD2 as D (6 bases). Sequenced here: PBMCs, mostly from graft donor cells, sampled 360 days after TCRalphabeta/CD19-depleted stem cell transplant. The CDR3: CASSEIGSGPKQYF. The CDR3 bases are TGTGCCAGCAGTGAAATTGGCAGCGGGCCCAAGCAGTACTTC.